This T cell receptor (beta chain) comes out of a study of blood T cell repertoires in COVID-19. As for the study in general: The study drew acute and convalescent COVID-19 samples from the United States, Italy and Spain.

CDR1 SGHKS and CDR2 YYEKEE come from the germline V gene (reference sequence). The length of the CDR3 is 15 residues. The V segment lost 0 bases and the J segment 3 bases; nucleotides outside the gene matches: 6. Profiled with immunoSEQ multiplex PCR; TCRdb holds only in-frame clones, not every one. The sample contains hundreds of thousands of clones, around 91% of which appear only once. This sequence originates from a woman between 18 and 29 years old who had recovered from COVID-19. The sample taken for sequencing was peripheral blood. The J gene is TRBJ2-7, the V gene TRBV5-5; 7 positions agree with TRBD1. CDR3 amino acids: CASSLGDSGYYEQYV. Written as DNA, the CDR3 is TGTGCCAGCAGCTTGGGGGACAGTGGGTACTACGAGCAGTACGTC.